A single sample gave rise to the 19 T cell receptor beta chains below, sequenced in a study of blood T cell repertoires in COVID-19. The table came from immunoSEQ multiplex PCR; TCRdb's copy has only in-frame clones and leaves some out. The table has approximately 120,000 clones, roughly 90% seen once. The material sequenced was peripheral blood. All receptors derive from a human donor with acute or convalescent COVID-19. The donor label of this sample is uncertain.

This chain connects TRBV5-1 to TRBJ1-1; TRBD1 might be the D (6 bases). The V end lost 2 bases, the J end lost 0 bases, and 8 bases lay between the germline ends. The CDR3 extends over 14 amino acids. Germline lookup yields CDR1 SGHRS and CDR2 YFSETQ. CDR3 DNA: TGCGCCAGCAGCTTCAGGACAGTGAACACTGAAGCTTTCTTT. It specifies CASSFRTVNTEAFF.

This clone was counted a few times. V gene TRBV7-2 combines with J gene TRBJ1-2; no firm D call. Germline lookup yields CDR1 SGHTA and CDR2 FQGNSA. Between the trimmed V and J ends, which lost 4 bases and 7 bases, there was a span of 13 bases. CDR3 length: 13 amino acids. The CDR3 nucleotides read TGTGCCAGCAGCTCCCCCCCACATTCTGGCTACACCTTC. Residues: CASSSPPHSGYTF.

This clone turned up a few times. This chain connects TRBV18 to TRBJ1-4; 10 bases line up with TRBD1. Per germline, CDR1 KGHSH and CDR2 LQKENI. The CDR3 is made up of 16 amino acids. V dropped 4 bases and J dropped 7; count of bases not matched to a gene: 9. The CDR3 here is CASSLTYRDRGEKLFF. CDR3 bases: TGTGCCAGCTCACTAACATACCGGGACAGGGGTGAAAAACTGTTTTTT.

The chain has TRBV7-2 and TRBJ2-1, with D maybe TRBD1 (5 bases). V shed 5 bases and J shed 7 bases, with 18 bases lying between them. Germline V gives CDR1 SGHTA, CDR2 FQGNSA. The CDR3 covers 15 residues. Here the CDR3 reads CASSPGHRPGNEQFF. The CDR3 DNA reads TGTGCCAGCAGCCCCGGACACCGACCCGGGAATGAGCAGTTCTTC.

With respect to this clone: This may come from a read error, since a much larger clone is one base off. The chain combines TRBV7-9 with TRBJ1-3, with 7 bases identical to TRBD1. V trimming: 5 bases; J trimming: 0 bases; junction bases outside the gene matches: 1. This CDR3 has 14 amino acids. The germline V gene encodes CDR1 SEHNR and CDR2 FQNEAQ (reference sequence). CDR3 nucleotides: TGTGCCAGCAGCGGGACAGTCTCTGGAAACACCATATATTTT. This sequence encodes CASSGTVSGNTIYF.

This clone was seen only a few times. V and J are TRBV5-6 and TRBJ1-5, with a weak D call TRBD1 (5 bases). V was cut by 4 bases and J by 7 bases, with 18 bases left in between. This CDR3 region has 15 residues. Germline lookup yields CDR1 SGHDT and CDR2 YYEEEE. CDR3 residues: CASSTRTGSGQPQHF. CDR3 DNA: TGTGCCAGCAGCACACGGACGGGCTCAGGGCAGCCCCAGCATTTT.

The chain couples TRBV7-3 to TRBJ2-1; 13 nucleotides align to TRBD2. J lost 8 bases, V lost 5 bases, and 9 bases had no gene match. Per the germline V gene, CDR1 is SGHTA and CDR2 is FQGTGA. The CDR3 is made up of 16 amino acids. Here the CDR3 reads CASSLGTSGDLDEQFF. The CDR3 nucleotides are TGTGCCAGCAGCCTTGGGACTAGCGGGGACTTAGATGAGCAGTTCTTC.

The V and J genes are TRBV7-2 and TRBJ1-3; D is perhaps TRBD1 (6 bases). The length of the CDR3 is 15 residues. The germline V gene encodes CDR1 SGHTA and CDR2 FQGNSA. Trimming removed 6 bases from V and 0 bases from J, with 12 bases in between. CDR3 region: CASSLTGFSGNTIYF. The CDR3 region has the DNA TGTGCCAGCAGTCTTACAGGGTTCTCTGGAAACACCATATATTTT.

The chain joins TRBV6-2 or TRBV6-3 to TRBJ1-1, with unresolved D. Germline-derived CDR1 and CDR2 are MNHEY and SVGEGT. V lost 2 bases and J lost 0, with 10 bases in between. The CDR3 totals 15 residues. The CDR3 nucleotides read TGTGCCAGCAGTTACGCGGGGATTATGAACACTGAAGCTTTCTTT. Protein product: CASSYAGIMNTEAFF.

The rearrangement joins TRBV7-9 to TRBJ2-3; D is uncertain. Looked up from germline, CDR1 is SEHNR and CDR2 is FQNEAQ (reference sequence). V lost 3 bases and J lost 4, with 5 bases in between. The CDR3 runs to 12 residues. As DNA, the CDR3 is TGTGCCAGCAGCTTCTCCCCAGATACGCAGTATTTT. This gives the protein CASSFSPDTQYF.

The chain uses TRBV28 and TRBJ1-5; D gene uncertain. V was cut by 9 bases and J by 6 bases, with 12 bases left in between. Germline assignment: CDR1 MDHEN and CDR2 SYDVKM. The length of the CDR3 is 12 residues. CDR3 loop: CASEGFTQPQHF. DNA of the CDR3: TGTGCCAGTGAGGGTTTCACTCAGCCCCAGCATTTT.

The CDR3 DNA is TGTGCCAGCAGATCGCGAGACTCCTATAATTCACCCCTCCACTTT. This translates into CASRSRDSYNSPLHF. The rearrangement joins TRBV4-2 to TRBJ1-6; D is uncertain. The germline V gene encodes CDR1 LGHNA and CDR2 YNFKEQ. V was clipped by 6 bases and J by 0 bases, with 9 bases between them. This CDR3 has 15 amino acids.

The chain joins TRBV11-1 to TRBJ2-3; possible D gene TRBD2, 5 bases. The CDR3 sequence is 16 residues long. Germline CDR1 is SGHAT and CDR2 is FQDESV (reference sequence). V was cut by 5 bases and J by 4 bases, with 19 bases left in between. The CDR3 reads CASSRNTGMESDTQYF. The CDR3 DNA sequence: TGTGCCAGCAGCCGGAATACGGGAATGGAATCAGATACGCAGTATTTT.

V usage is TRBV28 and J usage is TRBJ2-7; D call uncertain. V shed 8 bases and J shed 1 base, with 15 bases lying between them. Germline CDR1 MDHEN, CDR2 SYDVKM. The CDR3 contains 14 residues. CDR3 DNA sequence: TGTGCCAGCTCAAAGTCGGCTAGTTCCTACGAGCAGTACTTC. Encoded protein: CASSKSASSYEQYF.

The V gene is TRBV7-2, the J gene TRBJ1-3, with TRBD1 matching 7 bases. This CDR3 comprises 15 residues. CDR1 SGHTA and CDR2 FQGNSA come from the germline V gene. V was pared by 6 bases and J by 0 bases, with 5 bases of the junction left unmatched. This chain's CDR3 is CASRSTGSSGNTIYF. CDR3 DNA sequence: TGTGCCAGCAGATCGACAGGGTCCTCTGGAAACACCATATATTTT.

The chain is built from TRBV7-3 and TRBJ2-5; TRBD2 matches 12 bases. Trimming cost V 5 bases and J 2 bases; bases outside gene matches: 3. The CDR3 runs 15 residues. Germline V CDR1 and CDR2: SGHTA, FQGTGA. The CDR3 protein is CASSPGLAGQETQYF. The CDR3 nucleotides read TGTGCCAGCAGCCCAGGACTAGCGGGACAAGAGACCCAGTACTTC.

The V gene is TRBV10-3, the J gene TRBJ2-3; 12 bases map to TRBD2. Germline loops: CDR1 ENHRY, CDR2 SYGVKD. This CDR3 is built from 14 residues. With 8 bases clipped from V and 4 bases from J, the junction kept 4 bases outside the gene matches. For the CDR3, the DNA is TGTGCCATCGCCTCTAGCGGGGGGGCAGATACGCAGTATTTT. Protein product: CAIASSGGADTQYF.

This clone showed up just once. V is TRBV7-2 and J is TRBJ1-2; 10 bases are shared with TRBD1. CDR3 length equals 14 residues. Germline CDR1 reads SGHTA; CDR2 reads FQGNSA. After removal of 5 bases from V and 3 bases from J, the junction contained 3 bases not matched to a gene. CDR3 bases: TGTGCCAGCAGCCAAGGACAGGGGGACTATGGCTACACCTTC. Residues: CASSQGQGDYGYTF. Looking up the rest from reference TRBV7-2 and TRBJ1-2 gives the full variable domain: GAGVSQSPSNKVTEKGKDVELRCDPISGHTALYWYRQSLGQGLEFLIYFQGNSAPDKSGLPSDRFSAERTGGSVSTLTIQRTQQEDSAVYLCASSQGQGDYGYTFGSGTRLTVV.

V is TRBV20-1 and J is TRBJ1-2; no firm D call. CDR3 length: 10 amino acids. Germline V gene sequence: CDR1 DFQATT, CDR2 SNEGSKA (reference sequence). V lost 3 bases to trimming and J lost 7 bases, with 6 bases between them. The CDR3 loop is CSASGSGYTF. CDR3 DNA sequence: TGCAGTGCTAGTGGGAGTGGCTACACCTTC.